The entry below describes one T cell receptor (beta chain). This clonotype was counted ten times or more. What antigen it recognizes has not been identified. No per-base quality is available; no much larger clone lies one base away. The time point label here, explained by the study, means: sample taken at primary tumor resection. For TCR sequencing, whole RNA was extracted from tumor and nontumor lung tissue, or from cryopreserved PBMC samples, and no cell sorting was done. Donors were 72 patients with early-stage, untreated non-small cell lung cancer from the lung TRACERx cohort. Only patients for whom sufficient RNA was available from at least two tumor regions were selected for TCR sequencing. Tumor and adjacent nontumor lung specimens were reviewed by a lung pathologist before selection. Library method: 5' RACE. The instrument given in TCRdb is NextSeq 500. In the TCR library protocol, a unique molecular identifier was attached to each TCR cDNA molecule so that PCR and sequencing errors could be corrected. The original pipeline was this. TCR identification, UMI-based error correction and CDR3 extraction were performed with Decombinator tools. Expanded TCRs were defined as those above a frequency of 2 per 1,000, corresponding to the top 1% of the tumor frequency distribution. Renyi diversity was computed with the R vegan package after each repertoire had been subsampled 100 times to 5,000 TCRs. CDR3 similarity networks were built from amino acid triplet string-kernel similarity, connecting CDR3s with pairwise similarity above 0.82. TCRdb reran the public reads through fastp at Q25 and MiXCR, keeping productive beta chains. Entries that share a CDR3 protein sequence are merged under the most common genes and DNA. For this entry, the V and J calls and clone size follow TCRdb and not the study's own pipeline. This sample lists about 7,200 distinct CDR3 sequences; approximately 5% were detected once. The ten largest clones represent around 8% of the sample.

The data were taken from a study of spatial heterogeneity in lung cancer (dated by TCRdb to about 2019). The study in broad terms: Beta-chain transcripts were consistently detected in greater numbers than alpha-chain transcripts, which likely reflected higher beta-chain transcript abundance. In the raw uncorrected reads, each unique combination of TCR and UMI appeared on average more than ten times. In non-small cell lung cancer, the study quantitatively compared TCR alpha and beta repertoires across several tumor regions, matched nontumor lung, and blood. Nonsynonymous mutation counts, determined by whole-exome sequencing of tumor tissue, were related to TCR repertoire features. At surgery, both alpha and beta chains were TCR-sequenced in more than 200 tumor regions, about 61 matched nontumor lung samples and 56 PBMC samples. Broader findings and caveats from the paper: Additional single-cell paired TCR alpha and beta sequencing was considered necessary to confirm, at a functional level, the hypothesis that regional TCRs recognize regional mutations.

From the cysteine up to the phenylalanine, the CDR3 has a length of 14 residues. The read is trimmed to its CDR3 DNA, 42 bases read in frame from base 1. V loses 2 bases at its end and J loses 7 bases; junction bases beyond the gene matches: 7. Taken from the germline V gene (reference sequence), the CDR1 and CDR2 loops are DFQATT and SNEGSKA. The sequencing used normal lung tissue next to the tumor, collected at surgery. The TCR comes from a female donor with early-stage non-small cell lung cancer. The V and J genes are TRBV20-1 and TRBJ1-1, with TRBD1 matching 10 junction bases. The bases are TGCAGTGCTAGACCCGGGACAGGGGTTGGTGAAGCTTTCTTT. It specifies CSARPGTGVGEAFF.